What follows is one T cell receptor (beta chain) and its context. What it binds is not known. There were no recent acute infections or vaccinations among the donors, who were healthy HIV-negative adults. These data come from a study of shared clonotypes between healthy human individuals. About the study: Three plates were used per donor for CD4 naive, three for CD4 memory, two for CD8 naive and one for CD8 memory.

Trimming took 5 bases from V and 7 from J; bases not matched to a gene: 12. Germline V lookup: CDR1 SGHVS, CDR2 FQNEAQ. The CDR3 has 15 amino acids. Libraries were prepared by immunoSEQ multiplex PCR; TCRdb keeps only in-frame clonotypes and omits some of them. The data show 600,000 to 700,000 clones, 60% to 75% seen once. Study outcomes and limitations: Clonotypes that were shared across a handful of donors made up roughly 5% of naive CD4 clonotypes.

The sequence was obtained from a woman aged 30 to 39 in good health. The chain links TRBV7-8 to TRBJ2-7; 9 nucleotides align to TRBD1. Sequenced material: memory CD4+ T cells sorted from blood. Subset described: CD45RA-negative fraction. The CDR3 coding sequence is TGTGCCAGCAGCGAAGAACTGCACAGGGGGCGGGAGCAGTACTTC. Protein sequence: CASSEELHRGREQYF.